Listed below are T cell receptor beta chains from one sample, sequenced in a study of OX40 agonist ivuxolimab in advanced cancers. Here immunoSEQ multiplex PCR was the method, and the copy in TCRdb shows in-frame clones only, minus some. The profile covers about 80,000 clones, with about nine tenths appearing a single time and less than 8% taken by the ten largest. The sequenced sample was CD4+ or CD8+ T cells sorted from blood, obtained in a trial of the OX40 agonist ivuxolimab. The receptors shown here come from an adult with an advanced solid tumor such as melanoma, head and neck, liver or kidney cancer. CDR3s include the opening cysteine and the closing phenylalanine or tryptophan. D genes are given only for firm matches. The listing skips clone size in some rows; elsewhere it reads once, few, many or a size class.

d_call: NA
clone_size: NA
j_call: TRBJ2-2
v_call: TRBV4-2
cdr3_nt: TGTGCCAGCAGCCAAGTTCAGATAAGGGACACCGGGGAGCTGTTTTTT
cdr3_aa: CASSQVQIRDTGELFF

d_call: TRBD1
clone_size: NA
j_call: TRBJ2-5
v_call: TRBV5-8
cdr3_nt: TGTGCCAGCAGCTTAGGGACAGGGGTAGAGACCCAGTACTTC
cdr3_aa: CASSLGTGVETQYF

d_call: NA
clone_size: NA
j_call: TRBJ1-2
v_call: TRBV7-2
cdr3_nt: TGTGCCAGCAGCTTAGGTCAGGGGAGGAACTATGGCTACACCTTC
cdr3_aa: CASSLGQGRNYGYTF

d_call: TRBD1
clone_size: few
j_call: TRBJ1-2
v_call: TRBV7-2
cdr3_nt: TGTGCCAGCAGCTTAGCGGCCGGACAGGTTAACTATGGCTACACCTTC
cdr3_aa: CASSLAAGQVNYGYTF

d_call: TRBD1
clone_size: NA
j_call: TRBJ2-3
v_call: TRBV9
cdr3_nt: TGTGCCAGCAGCCCTGGGGACAGGAGGGGAGATACGCAGTATTTT
cdr3_aa: CASSPGDRRGDTQYF

d_call: TRBD2
clone_size: NA
j_call: TRBJ2-7
v_call: TRBV27
cdr3_nt: TGTGCCAGCAGTTTATCGCCGGACTCCCCTCTTACAGCGGGGAGAAACTCCTACGAGCAGTACTTC
cdr3_aa: CASSLSPDSPLTAGRNSYEQYF

d_call: NA
clone_size: NA
j_call: TRBJ2-7
v_call: TRBV5-6
cdr3_nt: TGTGCCAGCAGCTTTGGGGACGGATTGTACGAGCAGTACTTC
cdr3_aa: CASSFGDGLYEQYF

d_call: NA
clone_size: once
j_call: TRBJ1-5
v_call: TRBV12-5
cdr3_nt: TGTGCTAGTGGTTCGACTGCGGGACCCTCAGGGGCCCATAGCAATCAGCCCCAGCATTTT
cdr3_aa: CASGSTAGPSGAHSNQPQHF

d_call: TRBD1
clone_size: NA
j_call: TRBJ2-2
v_call: TRBV28
cdr3_nt: TGTGCCAGCAGTTTAAGGGACAGGGTGTACGCCGGGGAGCTGTTTTTT
cdr3_aa: CASSLRDRVYAGELFF

d_call: NA
clone_size: NA
j_call: TRBJ1-2
v_call: TRBV7-2
cdr3_nt: TGTGCCAGCATCCAAGGGGGTAGCTATGGCTACACCTTC
cdr3_aa: CASIQGGSYGYTF

d_call: NA
clone_size: NA
j_call: TRBJ1-1
v_call: TRBV28
cdr3_nt: TGTGCCAGCAGCCAATGGGGGGGATTGAACACTGAAGCTTTCTTT
cdr3_aa: CASSQWGGLNTEAFF

d_call: NA
clone_size: many
j_call: TRBJ1-6
v_call: TRBV7-9
cdr3_nt: TGTGCCAGCAGCTTAGTTTCCGGGTTTAATTCACCCCTCCACTTT
cdr3_aa: CASSLVSGFNSPLHF

d_call: NA
clone_size: few
j_call: TRBJ2-1
v_call: TRBV10-1
cdr3_nt: TGCGCCAGCAGTGCCAGGGCCGGGGGCTCCTACAATGAGCAGTTCTTC
cdr3_aa: CASSARAGGSYNEQFF

d_call: TRBD1
clone_size: NA
j_call: TRBJ1-2
v_call: TRBV28
cdr3_nt: TGTGCCAGCAGTTCGGCAGGGGGGGTAAGGTACACCTTC
cdr3_aa: CASSSAGGVRYTF

d_call: NA
clone_size: NA
j_call: TRBJ2-7
v_call: TRBV6-1
cdr3_nt: TGTGCCAGCAGTATTACCTTTGGCCCCTACGAGCAGTACTTC
cdr3_aa: CASSITFGPYEQYF

d_call: NA
clone_size: NA
j_call: TRBJ2-6
v_call: TRBV7-9
cdr3_nt: TGTGCCAGCAGCTTCTCCTCTGGGGCCAACGTCCTGACTTTC
cdr3_aa: CASSFSSGANVLTF

d_call: TRBD1
clone_size: NA
j_call: TRBJ1-1
v_call: TRBV28
cdr3_nt: TGTGCCAGCAGTGATCTACAGGGGGCGCGAAGCACTGAAGCTTTCTTT
cdr3_aa: CASSDLQGARSTEAFF

d_call: NA
clone_size: NA
j_call: TRBJ2-7
v_call: TRBV5-5
cdr3_nt: TGTGCCAGCAGCTTCTCACGTTACGAGCAGTACTTC
cdr3_aa: CASSFSRYEQYF

d_call: TRBD1
clone_size: NA
j_call: TRBJ1-1
v_call: TRBV5-5
cdr3_nt: TGTGCCAGCAGCGAATCGACAGGGGGCTTCGGTGAAGCTTTCTTT
cdr3_aa: CASSESTGGFGEAFF

d_call: NA
clone_size: few
j_call: TRBJ1-6
v_call: TRBV10-2
cdr3_nt: TGCGCCAGCAGTGAGTCGGTAGGGAGGTATTCACCCCTCCACTTT
cdr3_aa: CASSESVGRYSPLHF

d_call: NA
clone_size: NA
j_call: TRBJ2-1
v_call: TRBV13
cdr3_nt: TGTGCCAGCAGCCCCCTCGGGGGTGCTGTCAGCTCCTACAATGAGCAGTTCTTC
cdr3_aa: CASSPLGGAVSSYNEQFF

d_call: NA
clone_size: few
j_call: TRBJ1-5
v_call: TRBV10-3
cdr3_nt: TGTGCCATCAGTGAGTCGGGAGGGAGCAATCAGCCCCAGCATTTT
cdr3_aa: CAISESGGSNQPQHF

d_call: NA
clone_size: NA
j_call: TRBJ2-7
v_call: TRBV20-1
cdr3_nt: TGCAGTGCTAGACCAGACTACGAGCAGTACTTC
cdr3_aa: CSARPDYEQYF

d_call: NA
clone_size: NA
j_call: TRBJ1-3
v_call: TRBV10-3
cdr3_nt: TGTGCCATCAGACCTGACGTCGCTGGAAACACCATATATTTT
cdr3_aa: CAIRPDVAGNTIYF

d_call: TRBD1
clone_size: NA
j_call: TRBJ2-2
v_call: TRBV4-1
cdr3_nt: TGCGCCAGCAGCCTACAGGGGACGGCCAACACCGGGGAGCTGTTTTTT
cdr3_aa: CASSLQGTANTGELFF